Listed below are T cell receptor beta chains from one sample, sequenced in a study of cytomegalovirus exposure and HLA in healthy donors. Repertoires were generated with immunoSEQ multiplex PCR, while TCRdb's copy carries only in-frame clones and drops some. The sample contains more than 200,000 clones, 82% of which appear only once. Sequencing was done on a sample of PBMCs. Receptors originate from a man aged 40-50 years in good health and CMV-seropositive. Each CDR3 is given with its conserved first and last residue. The order of the fields is clone size, V gene, D gene, J gene, CDR3 protein, CDR3 DNA. A D gene is named only where the DNA matches it firmly. Where a row states a size, it is once, few, many or the class of an expanded clone; other rows omit it.

abundance: once; v_gene: TRBV6-5; d_gene: TRBD1; j_gene: TRBJ2-7; CDR3aa: CASSSPSGDRGRGQYF; CDR3nt: TGTGCCAGCAGTTCCCCGAGCGGGGACAGGGGGCGCGGGCAGTACTTC
abundance: .; v_gene: TRBV4-2; d_gene: TRBD1; j_gene: TRBJ1-1; CDR3aa: CASSQILTGGATEAFF; CDR3nt: TGTGCCAGCAGCCAAATCCTGACAGGGGGGGCCACTGAAGCTTTCTTT
abundance: .; v_gene: TRBV19; d_gene: TRBD2; j_gene: TRBJ2-7; CDR3aa: CASSWTSGSLEQYF; CDR3nt: TGTGCCAGTAGTTGGACTAGCGGCAGCCTCGAGCAGTACTTC
abundance: .; v_gene: TRBV23-1; d_gene: .; j_gene: TRBJ1-1; CDR3aa: CASRLTSDF; CDR3nt: TGCGCCAGCAGGCTTACATCAGACTTT
abundance: .; v_gene: TRBV2; d_gene: TRBD1; j_gene: TRBJ2-2; CDR3aa: CASTGQGMNTGELFF; CDR3nt: TGTGCCAGCACCGGACAGGGGATGAACACCGGGGAGCTGTTTTTT
abundance: once; v_gene: TRBV14; d_gene: .; j_gene: TRBJ2-1; CDR3aa: CASSQGQNNEQFF; CDR3nt: TGTGCCAGCAGCCAGGGACAAAACAATGAGCAGTTCTTC
abundance: .; v_gene: TRBV5-1; d_gene: .; j_gene: TRBJ1-2; CDR3aa: CASSLGYGGGYTF; CDR3nt: TGCGCCAGCAGCTTGGGGTACGGGGGAGGCTACACCTTC
abundance: few; v_gene: TRBV13; d_gene: TRBD2; j_gene: TRBJ2-5; CDR3aa: CASSFLAGVDETQYF; CDR3nt: TGTGCCAGCAGCTTCCTAGCGGGAGTCGATGAGACCCAGTACTTC
abundance: .; v_gene: TRBV6-6; d_gene: .; j_gene: TRBJ1-1; CDR3aa: CASSRTANTEAFF; CDR3nt: TGTGCCAGCAGCCGGACAGCGAACACTGAAGCTTTCTTT
abundance: few; v_gene: TRBV10-3; d_gene: TRBD2; j_gene: TRBJ2-1; CDR3aa: CAISGGTSGAYNEQFF; CDR3nt: TGTGCCATCAGTGGCGGGACTAGCGGGGCCTACAATGAGCAGTTCTTC
abundance: .; v_gene: TRBV27; d_gene: .; j_gene: TRBJ1-5; CDR3aa: CASSLSTGWQPQHF; CDR3nt: TGTGCCAGCAGTTTATCCACAGGTTGGCAGCCCCAGCATTTT
abundance: .; v_gene: TRBV7-9; d_gene: .; j_gene: TRBJ2-7; CDR3aa: CASSTYYEQYF; CDR3nt: TGTGCCAGCAGTACCTACTACGAGCAGTACTTC
abundance: .; v_gene: TRBV25-1; d_gene: TRBD1; j_gene: TRBJ1-1; CDR3aa: CASTQGRNTEAFF; CDR3nt: TGTGCCAGTACACAGGGGCGGAACACTGAAGCTTTCTTT